This T cell receptor (beta chain) appears in the sequencing data of a study of shared clonotypes between healthy human individuals. This table comes from immunoSEQ multiplex PCR, and its TCRdb copy is limited to in-frame clones, with some not included. Altogether about 2.3 million clones are present, over 85% being singletons, with the ten largest covering 0.3% to 0.4%. The trim removed 0 bases at V and 0 bases at J, leaving 12 bases unmatched. Germline V lookup: CDR1 LNHNV, CDR2 YYDKDF (reference sequence). The CDR3 has 21 residues. The TCR originated in a man younger than 35 in good health. Some clones in this sample may be carry-over from other donors' samples. The genes are TRBV15 and TRBJ2-4; 12 nucleotides agree with TRBD2. Sequenced sample: naive CD4+ T cells from PBMCs. Subset denoted: CD45RA+ positively selected. The CDR3 nucleotides are TGTGCCACCAGCAGAGATAGGACTAGCGGGACGACGAATCTAGCCAAAAACATTCAGTACTTC. Translating it yields CATSRDRTSGTTNLAKNIQYF. Together with reference TRBV15 and TRBJ2-4, the CDR3 gives the full variable domain: DAMVIQNPRYQVTQFGKPVTLSCSQTLNHNVMYWYQQKSSQAPKLLFHYYDKDFNNEADTPDNFQSRRPNTSFCFLDIRSPGLGDTAMYLCATSRDRTSGTTNLAKNIQYFGAGTRLSVL.